These 17 T cell receptor beta chains were all obtained from the same sample, sequenced in a study of blood T cell repertoires in COVID-19. Sequenced by immunoSEQ multiplex PCR; TCRdb stores in-frame clones only, minus some. The sample holds roughly 220,000 clones; 80% to 90% are singletons and the top ten take roughly 8%. The sample taken for sequencing was peripheral blood. The receptors shown here come from a woman aged 80 or over with COVID-19, enrolled during active disease.

This clone was picked up a small number of times. The V call is TRBV29-1, the J call TRBJ1-4; D remains unclear. The CDR3 totals 11 residues. V was pared by 3 bases and J by 6 bases, with 5 bases between. CDR1 is SQVTM and CDR2 is ANQGSEA in the germline V gene. The CDR3: CSVDEDEKLFF. The CDR3, as DNA: TGCAGCGTTGACGAGGATGAAAAACTGTTTTTT.

V is TRBV6-2 or TRBV6-3 and J is TRBJ2-1; the D gene is possibly TRBD1 (5 bases). The germline V gene encodes CDR1 MNHEY and CDR2 SVGEGT. Trimming removed 0 bases from V and 3 bases from J, with 12 bases in between. This CDR3 contains 16 residues. CDR3 protein: CASSYSGQGLYNEQFF. Here the CDR3 DNA reads TGTGCCAGCAGTTACTCGGGGCAGGGCCTCTACAATGAGCAGTTCTTC.

The chain combines TRBV20-1 with TRBJ1-5; 10 bases agree with TRBD1. The CDR3 covers 17 residues. Germline CDR1 reads DFQATT; CDR2 reads SNEGSKA (reference sequence). With V trimmed by 3 bases and J by 5 bases, 13 bases remained unmatched. CDR3 coding DNA: TGCAGTGCTAGTCCCCGGAGGGGAGGACAGGGGGATCAGCCCCAGCATTTT. Protein product: CSASPRRGGQGDQPQHF.

For the CDR3, the DNA is TGTGCCAGCAGTCTCACAGGGGGCGCGAGTCAGCCCCAGCATTTT. It is translated as CASSLTGGASQPQHF. The V gene is TRBV2, the J gene TRBJ1-5; 9 positions agree with TRBD1. This CDR3 has 15 residues. The V gene's germline CDR1 is SNHLY and CDR2 FYNNEI. After removal of 5 bases from V and 6 bases from J, the junction contained 8 bases not matched to a gene. Together with reference TRBV2 and TRBJ1-5, the CDR3 gives the full variable domain: EPEVTQTPSHQVTQMGQEVILRCVPISNHLYFYWYRQILGQKVEFLVSFYNNEISEKSEIFDDQFSVERPDGSNFTLKIRSTKLEDSAMYFCASSLTGGASQPQHFGDGTRLSIL.

In DNA form, the CDR3 reads TGCGCCAGCAGCCAAGGAACAGACAGGGGGCTCAATCAGCCCCAGCATTTT. Translated: CASSQGTDRGLNQPQHF. The rearrangement links TRBV4-1 to TRBJ1-5; 10 nucleotides line up with TRBD1. Germline V gene data show CDR1 as MGHRA and CDR2 as YSYEKL. The CDR3 runs to 17 residues. Trimming cost V 1 base and J 3 bases; bases outside gene matches: 6.

The chain couples TRBV19 to TRBJ2-7; D not resolved. Germline values: CDR1 LNHDA, CDR2 SQIVND (reference sequence). The CDR3 sequence is 14 residues long. Between the trimmed V and J ends, which lost 1 base and 5 bases, there was a span of 12 bases. CDR3 loop: CASSIVARRNEQYF. The CDR3 region has the DNA TGTGCCAGTAGTATAGTTGCCAGGCGAAACGAGCAGTACTTC.

The chain employs TRBV5-1 and TRBJ1-1, with D possibly matching TRBD1 (5 bases). CDR3 length: 15 amino acids. The germline gives CDR1 SGHRS, CDR2 YFSETQ. Trimming pared 3 bases from V and 1 base from J, leaving 13 bases between. The CDR3 region has the DNA TGCGCCAGCAGCTCCAGCTCCACAGGGAACACTGAAGCTTTCTTT. Translated: CASSSSSTGNTEAFF.

This sequence joins TRBV11-2 and TRBJ2-4, with D possibly being TRBD1 (6 bases). This CDR3 contains 17 residues. Germline CDR1 and CDR2: SGHAT and FQNNGV. The ends were cut back, 2 bases at V and 6 bases at J, with 20 bases in the middle. CDR3 region: CASSLQGSRSGLNIQYF. CDR3 DNA: TGTGCCAGCAGCTTACAGGGGAGTCGGTCTGGCCTAAACATTCAGTACTTC.

The chain joins TRBV28 to TRBJ1-1; D perhaps matches TRBD1 (5 bases). CDR1 and CDR2 (germline): MDHEN, SYDVKM. This CDR3 comprises 15 residues. V lost 4 bases to trimming and J lost 4 bases, with 16 bases between them. CDR3 residues: CASSSYGTGGTEAFF. CDR3 nucleotide sequence: TGTGCCAGCAGTTCTTATGGGACCGGGGGCACTGAAGCTTTCTTT.

The chain joins TRBV18 to TRBJ1-4; perhaps TRBD1 as D (6 bases). The CDR3 is 13 residues long. V shed 3 bases and J shed 7 bases, with 9 bases lying between them. Germline values: CDR1 KGHSH, CDR2 LQKENI. The CDR3: CASSPRGTEKLFF. The CDR3 region has the DNA TGTGCCAGCTCACCCAGGGGCACTGAAAAACTGTTTTTT.

The gene calls are TRBV18 and TRBJ1-4; a possible D gene is TRBD1 (6 bases). This CDR3 comprises 13 residues. CDR1 and CDR2 (germline): KGHSH, LQKENI. V was clipped by 4 bases and J by 5 bases, with 8 bases between them. In nucleotides, the CDR3 is TGTGCCAGCTCACGCGGGGGCAATGAAAAACTGTTTTTT. Translating gives CASSRGGNEKLFF.

This clone was counted once. The chain employs TRBV11-3 and TRBJ2-1, with TRBD2 matching over 13 bases. The CDR3 has 17 residues. The germline gives CDR1 SGHNT, CDR2 YENEEA. V shed 5 bases, J shed 1 base, and the junction held 5 bases outside the gene matches. The CDR3 nucleotides read TGTGCCAGCAGCCCACGGACTAGCGGGAGTTCCTACAATGAGCAGTTCTTC. It is translated as CASSPRTSGSSYNEQFF.

V gene TRBV7-9 combines with J gene TRBJ1-1, with 10 bases that match TRBD1. There are 17 residues in the CDR3. The germline CDR1 and CDR2 sequences are SEHNR and FQNEAQ (reference sequence). The ends lost 1 base at V and 6 bases at J; junction bases unmatched: 11. The CDR3 spells CASSLGPLGQGVAEAFF. DNA of the CDR3: TGTGCCAGCAGCTTAGGGCCCCTTGGACAGGGGGTTGCTGAAGCTTTCTTT.

This chain links TRBV18 with TRBJ2-3, with 8 bases identical to TRBD2. The CDR3 totals 14 residues. The V gene end was trimmed by 3 bases and the J gene end by 6 bases; junction bases not matched to a gene: 5. CDR1 is KGHSH, CDR2 LQKENI, per germline. CDR3 DNA sequence: TGTGCCAGCTCACCCGGGACTAGGGGCGATACGCAGTATTTT. This sequence encodes CASSPGTRGDTQYF.

This chain links TRBV4-1 with TRBJ1-2; 9 nucleotides match TRBD1. This CDR3 spans 14 amino acids. The junction had 5 bases not matched to a gene; V was cut back by 2 bases and J by 7 bases. Germline CDR1 MGHRA, CDR2 YSYEKL. The CDR3, as DNA: TGCGCCAGCAGCCAAACCGGGACAGGGTTTGGCTACACCTTC. This codes for CASSQTGTGFGYTF.

The chain combines TRBV7-8 with TRBJ1-1; no firm D call. Germline values: CDR1 SGHVS, CDR2 FQNEAQ. The CDR3 consists of 15 residues. The V end was cut by 1 base, the J end by 3 bases, with 12 bases between. The CDR3 spells CASSLGARRDTEAFF. For the CDR3, the DNA is TGTGCCAGCAGCTTAGGGGCAAGGAGGGACACTGAAGCTTTCTTT.

The chain links TRBV5-6 to TRBJ1-1, with 9 bases identical to TRBD1. V lost 3 bases, J lost 5 bases, and 8 bases stayed unmatched. CDR1 is SGHDT and CDR2 is YYEEEE in the germline V gene. The CDR3 extends over 15 amino acids. The CDR3 loop is CASSSDPDRGTEAFF. The CDR3 nucleotides are TGTGCCAGCAGCTCCGATCCGGACAGGGGTACTGAAGCTTTCTTT.